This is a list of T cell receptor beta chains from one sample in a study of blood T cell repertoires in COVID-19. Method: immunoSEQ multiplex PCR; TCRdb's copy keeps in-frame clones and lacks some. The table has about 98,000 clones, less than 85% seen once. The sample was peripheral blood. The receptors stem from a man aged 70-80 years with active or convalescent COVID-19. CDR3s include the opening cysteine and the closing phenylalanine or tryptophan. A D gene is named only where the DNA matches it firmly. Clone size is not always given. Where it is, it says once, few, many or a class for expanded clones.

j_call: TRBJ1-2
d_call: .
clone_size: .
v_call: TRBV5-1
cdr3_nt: TGCGCCAGCAGCTTGGCTAGTGTTAACTATGGCTACACCTTC
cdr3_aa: CASSLASVNYGYTF

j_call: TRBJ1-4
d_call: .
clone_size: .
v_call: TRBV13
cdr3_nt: TGTGCCAGCAGCTTTGAGGCTGAAAAACTGTTTTTT
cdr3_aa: CASSFEAEKLFF

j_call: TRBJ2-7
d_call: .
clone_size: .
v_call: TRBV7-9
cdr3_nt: TGTGCCAGCAGATTTACGCAGGGGCCGGCCGAGCAGTACTTC
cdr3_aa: CASRFTQGPAEQYF

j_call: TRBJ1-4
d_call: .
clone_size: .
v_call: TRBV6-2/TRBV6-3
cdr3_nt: TGTGCCAGCAGTTACTCGGTTTTCCACGGAGCGCTGTTTTTT
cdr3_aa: CASSYSVFHGALFF

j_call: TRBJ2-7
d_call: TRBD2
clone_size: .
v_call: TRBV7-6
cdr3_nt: TGTGCCAGCAGCTTAGTGCTAGCGGGGGACGAGCAGTACTTC
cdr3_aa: CASSLVLAGDEQYF

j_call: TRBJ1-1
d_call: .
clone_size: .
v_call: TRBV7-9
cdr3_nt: TGTGCCAGCAGCCGATACATGAACACTGAAGCTTTCTTT
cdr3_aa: CASSRYMNTEAFF

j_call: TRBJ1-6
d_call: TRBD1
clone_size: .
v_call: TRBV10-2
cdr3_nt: TGCGCCAGCAGTATGGGACAGGGCAATTCACCCCTCCACTTT
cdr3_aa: CASSMGQGNSPLHF

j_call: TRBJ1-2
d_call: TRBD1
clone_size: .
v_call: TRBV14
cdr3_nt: TGTGCCAGCAGCCTTTTGGGACAGTCTAACTATGGCTACACCTTC
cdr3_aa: CASSLLGQSNYGYTF

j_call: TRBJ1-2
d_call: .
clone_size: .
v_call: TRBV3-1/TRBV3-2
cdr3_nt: TGTGCCAGCAGCCACGCAGGCCGCGACTATGGCTACACCTTC
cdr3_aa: CASSHAGRDYGYTF

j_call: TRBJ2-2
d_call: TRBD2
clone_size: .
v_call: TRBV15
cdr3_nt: TGTGCCACCAGCAGAGGAGCGGGACTCACAACCGGGGAGCTGTTTTTT
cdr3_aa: CATSRGAGLTTGELFF

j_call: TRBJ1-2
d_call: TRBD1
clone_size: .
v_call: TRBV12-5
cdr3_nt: TGTGCTAGTGGTCCAGGACAGGGGGCATCTAACTATGGCTACACCTTC
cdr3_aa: CASGPGQGASNYGYTF

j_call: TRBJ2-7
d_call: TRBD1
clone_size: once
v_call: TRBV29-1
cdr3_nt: TGCAGCGTTGTCCGGGACAGGTCTTACGAGCAGTACTTC
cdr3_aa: CSVVRDRSYEQYF

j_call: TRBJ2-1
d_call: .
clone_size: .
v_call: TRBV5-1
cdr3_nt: TGCGCCAGCAGCTTGGGGCAGGGGTTAGGTGAGCAGTTCTTC
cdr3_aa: CASSLGQGLGEQFF

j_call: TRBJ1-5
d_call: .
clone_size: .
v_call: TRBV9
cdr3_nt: TGTGCCAGCAGCGCCGACAGTTATAGCAATCAGCCCCAGCATTTT
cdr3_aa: CASSADSYSNQPQHF

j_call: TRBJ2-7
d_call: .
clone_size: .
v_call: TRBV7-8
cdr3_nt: TGTGCCAGCAGCTTAGCGAGTAGCGCGAGCTCCTACGAGCAGTACTTC
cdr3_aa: CASSLASSASSYEQYF

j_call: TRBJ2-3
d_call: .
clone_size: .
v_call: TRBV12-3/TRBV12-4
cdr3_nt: TGTGCCAGCAGTCTCGGGAATACAGATACGCAGTATTTT
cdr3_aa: CASSLGNTDTQYF

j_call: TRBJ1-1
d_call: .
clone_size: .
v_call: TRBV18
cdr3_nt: TGTGCCAGCTCGCGGGCAAGGGACACTGAAGCTTTCTTT
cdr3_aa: CASSRARDTEAFF

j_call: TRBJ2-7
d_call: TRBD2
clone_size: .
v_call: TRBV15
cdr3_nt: TGTGCCACCAGCAGAGTTGGCGGACTAGCGGGGCTCCCATCGAGCTCCTACGAGCAGTACTTC
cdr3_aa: CATSRVGGLAGLPSSSYEQYF

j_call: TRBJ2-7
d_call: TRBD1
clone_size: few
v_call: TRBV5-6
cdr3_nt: TGTGCCAGCAGGAGCCGGGACAGGTACCACGAGCAGTACTTC
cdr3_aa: CASRSRDRYHEQYF

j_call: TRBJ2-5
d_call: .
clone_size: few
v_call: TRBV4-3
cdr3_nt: TGCGCCAGCAGCCAAGACTCTGGACAGCAAGAGACCCAGTACTTC
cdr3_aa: CASSQDSGQQETQYF

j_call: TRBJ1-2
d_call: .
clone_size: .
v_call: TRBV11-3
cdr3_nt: TGTGCCAGCAGCTCGAAGCAGGAGCGGTTATCTCTCACCTTC
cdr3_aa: CASSSKQERLSLTF

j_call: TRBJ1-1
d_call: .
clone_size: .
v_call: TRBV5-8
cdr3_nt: TGTGCCAGCAGCTATCACAAGTCCCTGAAGACTGAAGCTTTCTTT
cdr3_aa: CASSYHKSLKTEAFF

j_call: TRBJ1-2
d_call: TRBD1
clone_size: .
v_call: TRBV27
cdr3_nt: TGTGCCAGCAGACAGGACAGGGGGCCACTTAACTATGGCTACACCTTC
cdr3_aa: CASRQDRGPLNYGYTF

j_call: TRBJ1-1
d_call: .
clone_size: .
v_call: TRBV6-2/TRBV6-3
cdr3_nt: TGTGCCAGCAGTTACTCCCTAGAGGGCATAGCTGAAGCTTTCTTT
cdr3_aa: CASSYSLEGIAEAFF

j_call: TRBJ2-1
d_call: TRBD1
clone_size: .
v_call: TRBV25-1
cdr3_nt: TGTGCCAGCAGTACACACGACAGGGTAATCTTTAGCAATGAGCAGTTCTTC
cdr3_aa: CASSTHDRVIFSNEQFF

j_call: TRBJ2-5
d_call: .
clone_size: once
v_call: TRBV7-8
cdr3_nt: TGTGCCAGCAGCATTTCAGGGGTGGGGGAGACCCAGTACTTC
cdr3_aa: CASSISGVGETQYF

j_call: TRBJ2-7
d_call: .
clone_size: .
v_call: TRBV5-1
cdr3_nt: TGCGCCAGCAGCGTCAGGGTTTCCTACGAGCAGTACTTC
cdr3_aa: CASSVRVSYEQYF

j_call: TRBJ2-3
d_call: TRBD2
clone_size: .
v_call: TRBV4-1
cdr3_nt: TGCGCCAGCAGCCAAGAACGGCTAGCGGGGGGGGGAACCACAGATACGCAGTATTTT
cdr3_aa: CASSQERLAGGGTTDTQYF

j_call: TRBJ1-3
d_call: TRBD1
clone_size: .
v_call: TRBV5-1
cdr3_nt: TGCGCCAGCAGCTTGACAGGGGTTGGAAACACCATATATTTT
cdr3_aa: CASSLTGVGNTIYF

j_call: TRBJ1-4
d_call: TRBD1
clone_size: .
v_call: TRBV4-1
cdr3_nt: TGCGCCAGCAGCCGAGGTGAGGGGGCGGATGAAAAACTGTTTTTT
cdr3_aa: CASSRGEGADEKLFF

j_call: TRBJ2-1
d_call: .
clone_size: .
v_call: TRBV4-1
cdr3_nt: TGCGCCAGCAGCCAACCAGAGCGGAATGAGCAGTTCTTC
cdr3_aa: CASSQPERNEQFF

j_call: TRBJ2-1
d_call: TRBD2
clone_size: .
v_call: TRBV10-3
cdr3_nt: TGTGCCATCAGCCCTAGCGGGGCCCCGGAGCAGTTCTTC
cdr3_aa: CAISPSGAPEQFF

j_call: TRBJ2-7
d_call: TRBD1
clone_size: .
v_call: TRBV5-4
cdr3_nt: TGTGCCAGCAGCAATAAGGGACAGGGAATTTACGAGCAGTACTTC
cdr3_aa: CASSNKGQGIYEQYF

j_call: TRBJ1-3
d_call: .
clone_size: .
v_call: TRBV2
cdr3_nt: TGTGCCAGCAACACGGGGGATGGAAACACCATATATTTT
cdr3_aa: CASNTGDGNTIYF

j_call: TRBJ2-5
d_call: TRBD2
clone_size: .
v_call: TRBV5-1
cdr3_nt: TGCGCCAGCAGCGCCACACTAGCGGGGGGGGAAGAGACCCAGTACTTC
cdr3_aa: CASSATLAGGEETQYF

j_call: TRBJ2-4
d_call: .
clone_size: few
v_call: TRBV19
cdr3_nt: TGTGCCAGCCGCTCGGGGATGGCCAAAAACATTCAGTACTTC
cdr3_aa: CASRSGMAKNIQYF

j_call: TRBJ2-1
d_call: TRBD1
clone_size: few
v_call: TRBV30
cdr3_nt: TGTGCCTGGAGTGTTTGGACAGGGGGCAATGAGCAGTTCTTC
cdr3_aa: CAWSVWTGGNEQFF

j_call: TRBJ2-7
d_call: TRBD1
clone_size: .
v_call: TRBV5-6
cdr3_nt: TGTGCCAGCAGCATTTCCGGGACAGGGATTTACGAGCAGTACTTC
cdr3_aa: CASSISGTGIYEQYF

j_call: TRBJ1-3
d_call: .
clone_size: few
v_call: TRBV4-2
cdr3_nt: TGTGCCAGCAGCCAAGAGGGACTGCCCCACAACACCATATATTTT
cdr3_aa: CASSQEGLPHNTIYF

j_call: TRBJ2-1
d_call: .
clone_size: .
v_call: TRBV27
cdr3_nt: TGTGCCAGCAGTTTATTTGGTAGCTCCTACAATGAGCAGTTCTTC
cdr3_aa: CASSLFGSSYNEQFF

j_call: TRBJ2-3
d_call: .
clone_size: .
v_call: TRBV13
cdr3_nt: TGTGCCAGCAGCTTAGTGCAGACTAGCACAGATACGCAGTATTTT
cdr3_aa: CASSLVQTSTDTQYF

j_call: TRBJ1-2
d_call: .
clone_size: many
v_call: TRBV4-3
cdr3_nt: TGCGCCAGCAGCCAAGAGCTCCAGGGTAACTATGGCTACACCTTC
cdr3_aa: CASSQELQGNYGYTF